This record covers a single T cell receptor (beta chain). Its specificity is not known. This sample was included in a study of radiotherapy plus CTLA-4 blockade in lung cancer. Study-wide background: Among all patients, roughly 19% showed objective responses, while roughly 28% had disease control. Study-level points and caveats: Per reports, early blood T cell clone dynamics, plus interferon-beta, forecast response most strongly. Expansion of tumor-derived TCR clones was observed in blood after radiotherapy plus ipilimumab.

CTLA-4 blockade using ipilimumab, together with focal radiation, was received by patients with chemo-refractory metastatic non-small-cell lung cancer. Sequencing was performed with immunoSEQ multiplex PCR; in TCRdb, only in-frame clones are kept and a portion is missing. In the table there are around 72,000 clones, around four fifths of which are singletons. Germline V CDR1 and CDR2: LGHNA, YSLEER. CDR3 length: 15 residues. V was shortened by 0 bases and J by 1 base, with 7 bases between the two germline ends. The sequence was obtained from a human donor with non-small cell lung cancer who had a complete response to radiotherapy plus ipilimumab. This specimen was peripheral blood, taken from a patient treated with radiotherapy plus ipilimumab. V usage is TRBV4-3 and J usage is TRBJ1-5; D gene uncertain. This CDR3 is CASSQDGVSNQPQHF. The CDR3 nucleotides read TGCGCCAGCAGCCAAGATGGGGTGAGCAATCAGCCCCAGCATTTT.